Shown below are 3 T cell receptor beta chains from a single sample sequenced in a study of T cells in Graves' hyperthyroidism and ophthalmopathy. RNA transcripts yielded amplified TCR beta CDR3 regions. HTBI primers were employed in a first-round RT-PCR of the TCR CDR3. One entry per CDR3 protein, called by TCRdb with MiXCR from the multiplex PCR reads. This table has under 350,000 distinct CDR3 sequences, 21% appearing once. The sequenced sample was blood. The receptors were gathered from a woman between 45 and 60 years old with Graves' hyperthyroidism.

There are many counts of this clonotype. This rearrangement joins TRBV12-3 or TRBV12-4 to TRBJ2-5; no reliable D call. CDR3 length: 11 residues. V lost 6 bases, J lost 3 bases, and 5 bases lay in between. For the CDR3, the DNA is TGTGCCAGCAGCGTCAAAGAGACCCAGTACTTC. Encoded protein: CASSVKETQYF.

This chain uses TRBV28 with TRBJ2-7, with D perhaps TRBD1 or TRBD2 (6 bases each). Trimming took off 5 bases at V and 0 bases at J, with 8 bases between the two ends. The CDR3 has 13 residues. Germline V gene lookup returns CDR1 MDHEN and CDR2 SYDVKM. The DNA of the CDR3 is TGTGCCAGCAGTGCGGGACACTCCTACGAGCAGTACTTC. This translates into CASSAGHSYEQYF.

The chain uses TRBV29-1 and TRBJ2-1; D may match TRBD1 or TRBD2 (7 bases each). The CDR3 consists of 12 residues. Germline CDR1 is SQVTM and CDR2 is ANQGSEA. V was pared by 6 bases and J by 4 bases, with 10 bases between. CDR3 loop: CSVQGGYNEQFF. In DNA form, the CDR3 reads TGCAGCGTCCAGGGGGGGTACAATGAGCAGTTCTTC.